The 17 T cell receptor beta chains below were found in one sample sequenced in a study of graft-versus-host responses after intestinal transplantation. These receptors have no identified antigens. Using immunoSEQ multiplex PCR, the repertoire was profiled, and TCRdb retains in-frame clones only, with some absent. The sample has tens of thousands of clones, 75% to 95% seen once; the top ten hold roughly 0.1%. Sample: unstimulated CD4+ T cells sorted from spleen or lymph node cells, taken before intestinal transplant. The origin of the receptors is a human donor who received an intestinal transplant.

J is TRBJ1-1 and V is TRBV14, with a tentative D call TRBD1 (5 bases). The CDR3 has 12 residues. CDR1 is SGHDN and CDR2 is FVKESK in the germline V gene. Trimming shortened V by 2 bases and J by 10 bases, and 11 bases separated the two germline ends. The CDR3 region is CASSQLGTLAFF. The CDR3 nucleotides read TGTGCCAGCAGCCAACTGGGGACTCTAGCTTTCTTT.

The V and J genes are TRBV30 and TRBJ1-1; a possible D gene is TRBD1 (6 bases). The V end was cut by 2 bases, the J end by 8 bases, with 33 bases between. The CDR3 is made up of 19 amino acids. Germline-derived CDR1 and CDR2 are GTSNPN and SVGIG (reference sequence). CDR3 coding DNA: TGTGCCTGGAGTAACCCCTTACACAGGGAGAGAAAAGTGTCGAGGGAAGCTTTCTTT. Amino acids: CAWSNPLHRERKVSREAFF. The full variable domain, in which reference TRBV30 and TRBJ1-1 provide the parts outside the CDR3, is SQTIHQWPATLVQPVGSPLSLECTVEGTSNPNLYWYRQAAGRGLQLLFYSVGIGQISSEVPQNLSASRPQDRQFILSSKKLLLSDSGFYLCAWSNPLHRERKVSREAFFGQGTRLTVV.

V and J are TRBV6-5 and TRBJ2-7; 7 positions match TRBD2. Germline CDR1 MNHEY, CDR2 SVGAGI. This CDR3 spans 16 amino acids. V was pared by 2 bases and J by 7 bases, with 14 bases of the junction left unmatched. The CDR3 protein is CASSYAAGTIPLEQYF. CDR3 nucleotide sequence: TGTGCCAGCAGTTACGCCGCCGGGACTATACCTCTAGAGCAGTACTTC.

V usage is TRBV7-2 and J usage is TRBJ2-4; 7 bases match TRBD1. This CDR3 is 14 amino acids long. Germline assignment: CDR1 SGHTA and CDR2 FQGNSA. Trimming cost V 5 bases and J 6 bases; bases outside gene matches: 7. The CDR3 spells CASSADRVPNIQYF. The CDR3 DNA follows: TGTGCCAGCAGCGCCGACAGGGTGCCAAACATTCAGTACTTC.

In DNA form, the CDR3 reads TGTGCCAGTAGTAAAGCGGTCGTTGCGGGAGAGACCCAGTACTTC. This codes for CASSKAVVAGETQYF. The chain is built from TRBV19 and TRBJ2-5; a possible D gene is TRBD2 (5 bases). There are 15 residues in the CDR3. Trimming took off 4 bases at V and 4 bases at J, with 16 bases between the two ends. Germline assignment: CDR1 LNHDA and CDR2 SQIVND (reference sequence).

This sequence joins TRBV5-1 and TRBJ2-7; D uncertain. Trimming removed 4 bases at V and 3 bases at J, with 17 bases between. Germline V gives CDR1 SGHRS, CDR2 YFSETQ. The CDR3 has 15 amino acids. CDR3: CASSPSPERRYEQYF. CDR3 DNA sequence: TGCGCCAGCAGCCCTAGTCCAGAACGGCGCTACGAGCAGTACTTC. Looking up the rest from reference TRBV5-1 and TRBJ2-7 gives the full variable domain: KAGVTQTPRYLIKTRGQQVTLSCSPISGHRSVSWYQQTPGQGLQFLFEYFSETQRNKGNFPGRFSGRQFSNSRSEMNVSTLELGDSALYLCASSPSPERRYEQYFGPGTRLTVT.

J is TRBJ2-1 and V is TRBV9, with D perhaps matching TRBD2 (6 bases). The CDR3 totals 15 residues. The V gene lost 4 bases and the J gene lost 6 bases, with 17 bases spanning the gap. In germline, CDR1 is SGDLS, CDR2 YYNGEE. This CDR3 reads CASSPRTITSNEQFF. The CDR3 nucleotides are TGTGCCAGCAGCCCCCGGACTATTACAAGCAATGAGCAGTTCTTC.

The chain combines TRBV2 with TRBJ1-2; 7 nucleotides match TRBD1. The germline V gene has CDR1 SNHLY and CDR2 FYNNEI. This CDR3 comprises 14 residues. The V and J ends lost 8 bases and 5 bases, in that order; junction bases with no gene match: 11. CDR3 nucleotide sequence: TGTGCCAGCCATAGAAGGGGGCTCGAGTATGGCTACACCTTC. Translation: CASHRRGLEYGYTF.

The V gene is TRBV10-2, the J gene TRBJ1-3; 7 bases map to TRBD1. Germline V gives CDR1 WSHSY, CDR2 SAAADI. With V trimmed by 8 bases and J by 3 bases, 19 bases remained unmatched. The CDR3 runs to 18 residues. The DNA for the CDR3 is TGCGCCAGCGGGGACAGTTCCTCGGTCCTCACTTTTGGAAACACCATATATTTT. Translation gives CASGDSSSVLTFGNTIYF.

V is TRBV6-5 and J is TRBJ2-7; 12 bases are shared with TRBD2. This CDR3 comprises 13 residues. Germline CDR1 is MNHEY and CDR2 is SVGAGI. V shed 6 bases, J shed 11 bases, and the junction held 8 bases outside the gene matches. The CDR3: CASSPGTSGLEYF. The CDR3 DNA follows: TGTGCCAGCAGCCCAGGGACTAGCGGGCTGGAGTACTTC.

A single count supports this clone. The rearrangement links TRBV19 to TRBJ1-5; 11 bases map to TRBD1. V shed 6 bases, J shed 0 bases, and the junction held 16 bases outside the gene matches. The germline gives CDR1 LNHDA, CDR2 SQIVND (reference sequence). This CDR3 comprises 20 residues. The CDR3 nucleotides read TGTGCCAGTAGCGCCAGGTCGGACAGGGGGCTGGGAGATAGCAATCAGCCCCAGCATTTT. The encoded protein is CASSARSDRGLGDSNQPQHF.

This chain connects TRBV19 to TRBJ2-7, with 10 bases that match TRBD2. The CDR3 runs 14 residues. Germline trimming cut 2 bases from V and 2 bases from J; bases unmatched to any gene: 0. CDR1 is LNHDA, CDR2 SQIVND, per germline (reference sequence). DNA of the CDR3: TGTGCCAGTAGTATAAGCGGGGGGGCCTACGAGCAGTACTTC. Translation gives CASSISGGAYEQYF.

This rearrangement joins TRBV6-5 to TRBJ1-2; no clear D. CDR3 length: 14 amino acids. V lost 6 bases, J lost 4 bases, and 15 bases lay in between. The germline CDR1 and CDR2 sequences are MNHEY and SVGAGI. The CDR3 DNA reads TGTGCCAGCAGCCCGCGGGCGGGGATCTATGGCTACACCTTC. Translation: CASSPRAGIYGYTF.

This sequence joins TRBV19 and TRBJ1-2, with D possibly matching TRBD1 (5 bases). V was pared by 8 bases and J by 3 bases, with 22 bases between. The CDR3 is made up of 16 amino acids. Germline V gene lookup returns CDR1 LNHDA and CDR2 SQIVND (reference sequence). The CDR3 loop is CASPDGGYRFDYGYTF. CDR3 in DNA: TGTGCCAGTCCGGACGGGGGATATCGGTTTGACTATGGCTACACCTTC.

The genes are TRBV10-3 and TRBJ2-1; D might be TRBD2 (6 bases). Germline CDR1 and CDR2: ENHRY and SYGVKD. Trimming shortened V by 7 bases and J by 8 bases, and 24 bases separated the two germline ends. This CDR3 has 16 amino acids. CDR3 bases: TGTGCCATCACCAAAGGGGTAGGGGACTCGATCGATGAGCAGTTCTTC. Residues: CAITKGVGDSIDEQFF.

The V gene is TRBV6-5, the J gene TRBJ2-1; 16 bases are shared with TRBD2. CDR3 size: 14 residues. CDR1 and CDR2 (germline): MNHEY, SVGAGI. The V gene end was trimmed by 5 bases and the J gene end by 12 bases; junction bases not matched to a gene: 4. CDR3 nucleotide sequence: TGTGCCAGCAGTCCGGGACTAGCGGGGGGGCGGCAGTTCTTC. This gives the protein CASSPGLAGGRQFF.

This chain connects TRBV7-2 to TRBJ1-5; a weak D match, TRBD1 (6 bases). CDR3 length: 14 residues. The germline CDR1 and CDR2 sequences are SGHTA and FQGNSA. Trimming shortened V by 1 base and J by 7 bases, and 11 bases separated the two germline ends. The CDR3 loop is CASSLGGGSQPQHF. CDR3 DNA sequence: TGTGCCAGCAGCTTAGGAGGGGGATCCCAGCCCCAGCATTTT.